This T cell receptor (delta chain) was observed in a study of Vδ1+ human thymocytes. Whole-study findings and limits: In the thymus, TRG and TRD repertoires looked highly polyclonal with Gaussian CDR3 lengths.

RNA was extracted from the cells and then reverse transcribed. Pooled V-gene forward primers with one constant-region reverse primer generated the CDR3 amplicons by multiplex PCR. TCRdb ran CATT on the multiplex PCR reads. The sample has tens of thousands of delta-chain clones; about 15% are singletons. Germline lookup yields CDR1 TSWWSYY and CDR2 QGS. With 3 bases clipped from V and 9 bases from J, the junction kept 25 bases outside the gene matches. The CDR3 extends over 19 amino acids. Worth noting for this clone: Its antigen is unidentified.

The sequencing input was Vdelta1+ gamma-delta thymocytes from the thymus. The subset here: FACS-sorted CD3+ TCRalphabeta- TCRVdelta1+ TCRVdelta2- thymocytes. The sequence was collected from a boy under two years old who had congenital heart surgery. The rearrangement uses TRDV1 and TRDJ1; TRDD3 aligns across 7 bases. CDR3 protein: CALGDPFYFPYWGHGELIF. As DNA, the CDR3 is TGTGCTCTTGGGGATCCTTTTTATTTCCCGTACTGGGGACACGGGGAACTCATCTTT.